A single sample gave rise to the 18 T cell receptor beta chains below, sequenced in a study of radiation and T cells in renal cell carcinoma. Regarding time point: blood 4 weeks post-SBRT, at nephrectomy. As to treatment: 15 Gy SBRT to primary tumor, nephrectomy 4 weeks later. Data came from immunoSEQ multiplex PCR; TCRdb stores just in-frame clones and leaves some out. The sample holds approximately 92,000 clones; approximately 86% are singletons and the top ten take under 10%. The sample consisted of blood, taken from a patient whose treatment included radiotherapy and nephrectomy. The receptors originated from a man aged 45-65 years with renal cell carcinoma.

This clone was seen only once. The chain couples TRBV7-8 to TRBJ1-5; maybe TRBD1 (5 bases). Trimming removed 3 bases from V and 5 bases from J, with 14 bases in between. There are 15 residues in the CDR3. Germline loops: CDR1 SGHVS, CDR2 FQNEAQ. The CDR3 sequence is CASSFRRVRDQPQHF. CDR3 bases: TGTGCCAGCAGCTTTCGCAGGGTACGAGATCAGCCCCAGCATTTT.

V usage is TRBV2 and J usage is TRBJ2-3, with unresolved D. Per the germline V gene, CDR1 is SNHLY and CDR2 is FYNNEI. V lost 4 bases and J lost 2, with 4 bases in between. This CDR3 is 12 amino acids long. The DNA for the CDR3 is TGTGCCAGCAGTGTATTCACAGATACGCAGTATTTT. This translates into CASSVFTDTQYF.

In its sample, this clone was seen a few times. In nucleotides, the CDR3 is TGTGCCAGCAGCGTAGATGACTCTCAGTACCAAGAGACCCAGTACTTC. This codes for CASSVDDSQYQETQYF. V usage is TRBV9 and J usage is TRBJ2-5; D not certain. Germline-derived CDR1 and CDR2 are SGDLS and YYNGEE. Trimming shortened V by 0 bases and J by 0 bases, and 12 bases separated the two germline ends. The CDR3 runs 16 residues. Supplemented by reference TRBV9 and TRBJ2-5, the full variable domain reads DSGVTQTPKHLITATGQRVTLRCSPRSGDLSVYWYQQSLDQGLQFLIQYYNGEERAKGNILERFSAQQFPDLHSELNLSSLELGDSALYFCASSVDDSQYQETQYFGPGTRLLVL.

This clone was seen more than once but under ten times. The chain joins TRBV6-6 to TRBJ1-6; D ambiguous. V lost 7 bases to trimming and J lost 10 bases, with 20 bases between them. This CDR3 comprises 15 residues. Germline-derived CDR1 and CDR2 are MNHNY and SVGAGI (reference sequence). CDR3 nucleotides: TGTGCCAGCATCGCCGATTATGGCGGAAGCTCACCCCTCCACTTT. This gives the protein CASIADYGGSSPLHF.

The chain's CDR3 is CASSQAGGPFNEQFF. CDR3 nucleotide sequence: TGTGCCAGCAGCCAAGCGGGGGGGCCTTTCAATGAGCAGTTCTTC. The V and J genes are TRBV9 and TRBJ2-1; 10 bases align to TRBD2. V was clipped by 4 bases and J by 6 bases; unmatched bases: 7. Germline loops: CDR1 SGDLS, CDR2 YYNGEE. The CDR3 is 15 residues long.

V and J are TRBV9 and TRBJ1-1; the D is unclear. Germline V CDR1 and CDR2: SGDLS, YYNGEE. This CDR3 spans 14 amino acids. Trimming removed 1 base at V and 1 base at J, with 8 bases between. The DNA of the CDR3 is TGTGCCAGCAGCGTAACCTCACAGAACACTGAAGCTTTCTTT. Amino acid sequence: CASSVTSQNTEAFF.

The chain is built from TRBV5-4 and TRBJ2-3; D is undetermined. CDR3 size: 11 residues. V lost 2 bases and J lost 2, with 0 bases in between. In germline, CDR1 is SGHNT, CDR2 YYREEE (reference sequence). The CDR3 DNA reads TGTGCCAGCAGCTTCACAGATACGCAGTATTTT. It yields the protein CASSFTDTQYF.

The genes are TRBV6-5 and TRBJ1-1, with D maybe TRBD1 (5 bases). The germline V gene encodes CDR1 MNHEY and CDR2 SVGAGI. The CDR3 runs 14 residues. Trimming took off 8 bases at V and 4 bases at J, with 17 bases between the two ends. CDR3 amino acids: CASGLDSPSTEAFF. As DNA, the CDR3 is TGTGCCAGCGGACTCGACAGTCCGTCCACTGAAGCTTTCTTT.

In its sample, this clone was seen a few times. CDR3 coding DNA: TGTGCCACCAGACCCCCCGGAGCGGGGGGGCCAGGGAATAACAATGAGCAGTTCTTC. Amino acid sequence: CATRPPGAGGPGNNNEQFF. This sequence joins TRBV15 and TRBJ2-1, with 10 positions matching TRBD2. Germline CDR1 LNHNV, CDR2 YYDKDF (reference sequence). The CDR3 is made up of 19 amino acids. J lost 5 bases, V lost 6 bases, and 19 bases had no gene match. The full variable domain, with the rest looked up from reference TRBV15 and TRBJ2-1, is DAMVIQNPRYQVTQFGKPVTLSCSQTLNHNVMYWYQQKSSQAPKLLFHYYDKDFNNEADTPDNFQSRRPNTSFCFLDIRSPGLGDTAMYLCATRPPGAGGPGNNNEQFFGPGTRLTVL.

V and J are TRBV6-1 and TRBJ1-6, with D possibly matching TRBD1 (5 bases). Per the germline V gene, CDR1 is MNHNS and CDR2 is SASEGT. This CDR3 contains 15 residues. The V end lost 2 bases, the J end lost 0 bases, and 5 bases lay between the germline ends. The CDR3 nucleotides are TGTGCCAGCAGTGAACAGGGCTCCTATAATTCACCCCTCCACTTT. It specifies CASSEQGSYNSPLHF.

This CDR3 reads CASSGTGINEQFF. CDR3 nucleotide sequence: TGTGCCAGCAGTGGGACAGGAATCAATGAGCAGTTCTTC. The V gene is TRBV6-1, the J gene TRBJ2-1, with TRBD1 identical over 7 bases. Germline V lookup: CDR1 MNHNS, CDR2 SASEGT. The trim removed 4 bases at V and 6 bases at J, leaving 3 bases unmatched. The CDR3 loop spans 13 amino acids.

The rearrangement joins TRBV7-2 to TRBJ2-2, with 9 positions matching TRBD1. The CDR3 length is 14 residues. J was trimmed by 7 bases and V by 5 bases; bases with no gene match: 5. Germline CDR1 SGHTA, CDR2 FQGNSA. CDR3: CASSRDRDIGELFF. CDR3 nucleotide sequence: TGTGCCAGCAGCCGGGACAGGGACATCGGGGAGCTGTTTTTT.

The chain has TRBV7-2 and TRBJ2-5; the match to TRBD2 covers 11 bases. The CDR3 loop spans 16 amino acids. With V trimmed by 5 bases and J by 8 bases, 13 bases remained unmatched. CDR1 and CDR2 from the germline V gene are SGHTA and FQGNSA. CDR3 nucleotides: TGTGCCAGCAGCACCGGAATAGCGGGAGGGGGTTTCACCCAGTACTTC. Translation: CASSTGIAGGGFTQYF.

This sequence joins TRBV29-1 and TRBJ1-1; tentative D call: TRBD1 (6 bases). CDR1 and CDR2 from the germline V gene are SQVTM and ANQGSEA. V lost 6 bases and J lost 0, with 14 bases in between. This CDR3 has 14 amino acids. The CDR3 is CSVVRTVMNTEAFF. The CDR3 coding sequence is TGCAGCGTCGTGAGGACAGTCATGAACACTGAAGCTTTCTTT.

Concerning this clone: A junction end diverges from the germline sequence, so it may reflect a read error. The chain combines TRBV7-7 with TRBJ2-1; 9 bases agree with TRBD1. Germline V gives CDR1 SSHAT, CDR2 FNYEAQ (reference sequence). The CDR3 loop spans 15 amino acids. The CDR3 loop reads CASSFGQGSYNEQFF. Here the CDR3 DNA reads TGTGCTAGCAGCTTCGGACAGGGGTCCTACAATGAGCAGTTCTTC.

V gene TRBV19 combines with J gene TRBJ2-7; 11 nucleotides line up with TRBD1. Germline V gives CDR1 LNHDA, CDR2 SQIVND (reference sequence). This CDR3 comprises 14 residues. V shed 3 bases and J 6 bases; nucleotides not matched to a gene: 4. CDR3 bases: TGTGCCAGTAGTATCCCGGGACAGGGGGGCGAGCAGTACTTC. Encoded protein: CASSIPGQGGEQYF.

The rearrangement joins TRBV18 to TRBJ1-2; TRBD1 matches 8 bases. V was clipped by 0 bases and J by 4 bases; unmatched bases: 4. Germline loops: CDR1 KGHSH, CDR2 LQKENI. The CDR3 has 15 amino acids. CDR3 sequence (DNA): TGTGCCAGCTCACCACCGGACAGGGAATTCTATGGCTACACCTTC. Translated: CASSPPDREFYGYTF.

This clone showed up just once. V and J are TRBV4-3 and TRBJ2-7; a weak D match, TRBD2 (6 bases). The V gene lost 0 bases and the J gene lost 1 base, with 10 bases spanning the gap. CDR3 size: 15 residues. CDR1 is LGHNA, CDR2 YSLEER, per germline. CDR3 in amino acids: CASSQESGQSYEQYF. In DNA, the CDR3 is TGCGCCAGCAGCCAAGAGAGCGGGCAATCCTACGAGCAGTACTTC.